A single sample gave rise to the 30 T cell receptor beta chains below, sequenced in a study of shared clonotypes between healthy human individuals (dated by TCRdb to 2019 to 2021). CD8 naive samples consisted of CD45RO-negative cells that were positively selected for CCR7, yielding a CD45RA+CCR7+ population without TemRA cells. Library preparation was by the immunoSEQ multiplex PCR assay. The immuneACCESS repertoire file appears here via TCRdb, limited to in-frame rearrangements. These files lack a portion of the clones; in checked studies, under half of the deficit traces to unresolved V genes, and the cause of the others is not known. The sample contains hundreds of thousands of clones, roughly 96% of them found a single time. About 0.22% of the sample rests with the top ten. Specimen: naive CD8+ T cells sorted from blood. Taken with the paper, the label for cell subset or site translates to: CD45RA+CCR7+. Receptors originate from a man aged 30 to 39 in good health.

The chain has TRBV4-1 and TRBJ2-1; a weak D match, TRBD1 (6 bases). Germline V CDR1 and CDR2: MGHRA, YSYEKL. V was shortened by 0 bases and J by 0 bases, with 9 bases between the two germline ends. The CDR3 consists of 16 residues. CDR3: CASSQEDSYSYNEQFF. In DNA, the CDR3 is TGCGCCAGCAGCCAAGAGGACAGCTACTCCTACAATGAGCAGTTCTTC.

CDR3 in amino acids: CASSLVIGPDTQYF. Written as DNA, the CDR3 is TGTGCCAGCAGCTTAGTAATAGGCCCAGATACGCAGTATTTT. The rearrangement uses TRBV7-6 and TRBJ2-3; no firm D call. Trimming removed 1 base from V and 4 bases from J, with 9 bases in between. Germline V gene data show CDR1 as SGHVS and CDR2 as FNYEAQ. The CDR3 sequence is 14 residues long.

The chain carries TRBV28 and TRBJ1-5; D gene ambiguous. The ends were cut back, 5 bases at V and 2 bases at J, with 7 bases in the middle. CDR3 length: 13 residues. Looked up from germline, CDR1 is MDHEN and CDR2 is SYDVKM. CDR3 region: CASSPRGNQPQHF. CDR3 nucleotides: TGTGCCAGCAGTCCCCGGGGCAATCAGCCCCAGCATTTT.

This clone appeared once. CDR3 loop: CTSSPILPRGPDTQYF. The CDR3 nucleotides are TGCACCAGCAGCCCCATACTACCGAGAGGGCCAGATACGCAGTATTTT. V and J are TRBV1 and TRBJ2-3; the DNA was not compared with TRBD2, the D call given in the table. TRBV1 is classified as a pseudogene. The CDR3 runs to 16 residues.

The genes are TRBV25-1 and TRBJ2-1; D uncertain. This CDR3 comprises 11 residues. V dropped 6 bases and J dropped 12 bases, with 12 bases sitting between them. The germline gives CDR1 MGHDK, CDR2 SYGVNS. CDR3 nucleotides: TGTGCCAGCAGATCAGGATTTGGGCAGTTCTTC. Translation: CASRSGFGQFF.

CDR3 in amino acids: CASSSSLGGNEKLFF. In nucleotides, the CDR3 is TGTGCCAGCAGTTCGTCCCTGGGAGGGAATGAAAAACTGTTTTTT. This chain joins TRBV6-5 and TRBJ1-4; D remains unclear. The V end lost 4 bases, the J end lost 5 bases, and 14 bases lay between the germline ends. The CDR3 runs to 15 residues. The germline V gene has CDR1 MNHEY and CDR2 SVGAGI.

The J gene is TRBJ2-7, the V gene TRBV5-1, with a weak D call TRBD2 (6 bases). The germline CDR1 and CDR2 sequences are SGHRS and YFSETQ. Trimming removed 3 bases from V and 1 base from J, with 14 bases in between. The CDR3 consists of 15 residues. CDR3 in amino acids: CASSWAPGESYEQYF. The CDR3 DNA reads as TGCGCCAGCAGCTGGGCCCCGGGGGAGTCCTACGAGCAGTACTTC.

The gene calls are TRBV7-8 and TRBJ2-7; no clear D. Germline CDR1 reads SGHVS; CDR2 reads FQNEAQ. This CDR3 has 20 residues. V gave up 5 bases and J gave up 2 bases, with 31 bases separating them. This CDR3 reads CASSPLDSQSRWSSPYEQYF. The DNA of the CDR3 is TGTGCCAGCAGCCCTCTTGATTCCCAGTCAAGGTGGAGTTCGCCCTACGAGCAGTACTTC.

CDR3 loop: CASSFPILLGGETQYF. The CDR3 DNA sequence: TGTGCCAGCAGCTTCCCTATTTTACTGGGAGGAGAGACCCAGTACTTC. The rearrangement joins TRBV7-9 to TRBJ2-5, with D possibly matching TRBD2 (6 bases). Germline assignment: CDR1 SEHNR and CDR2 FQNEAQ (reference sequence). The V end lost 3 bases, the J end lost 4 bases, and 18 bases lay between the germline ends. The CDR3 covers 16 residues.

About this clone: The sample holds other DNA sequences that translate to the same CDR3. The chain employs TRBV4-1 and TRBJ2-5; TRBD1 agrees at 9 bases. V lost 1 base, J lost 2 bases, and 2 bases stayed unmatched. CDR1 is MGHRA, CDR2 YSYEKL, per germline. The CDR3 has 15 residues. The chain's CDR3 is CASSQGQGVQETQYF. The CDR3 DNA follows: TGCGCCAGCAGCCAAGGACAGGGGGTTCAAGAGACCCAGTACTTC.

This chain uses TRBV19 with TRBJ2-7, with TRBD1 matching 9 bases. This CDR3 has 17 residues. Germline trimming cut 3 bases from V and 1 base from J; bases unmatched to any gene: 10. Looked up from germline, CDR1 is LNHDA and CDR2 is SQIVND (reference sequence). The CDR3 region has the DNA TGTGCCAGTAGTATTGGGTGGCCAGACAGGGGGTCCTACGAGCAGTACTTC. It codes for CASSIGWPDRGSYEQYF.

The chain carries TRBV28 and TRBJ2-7, with a tentative D call TRBD1 (6 bases). Germline V gene lookup returns CDR1 MDHEN and CDR2 SYDVKM. V gave up 6 bases and J gave up 4 bases, with 13 bases separating them. The CDR3 totals 13 residues. In nucleotides, the CDR3 is TGTGCCAGCAGACCTCAGGACAGTTACGAGCAGTACTTC. Protein sequence: CASRPQDSYEQYF. Full variable domain (remainder filled in from reference TRBV28 and TRBJ2-7): DVKVTQSSRYLVKRTGEKVFLECVQDMDHENMFWYRQDPGLGLRLIYFSYDVKMKEKGDIPEGYSVSREKKERFSLILESASTNQTSMYLCASRPQDSYEQYFGPGTRLTVT.

This chain joins TRBV7-9 and TRBJ2-1; 9 positions match TRBD1. The CDR3 spans 15 residues. Germline V lookup: CDR1 SEHNR, CDR2 FQNEAQ (reference sequence). The V segment lost 3 bases and the J segment 6 bases; nucleotides outside the gene matches: 6. DNA of the CDR3: TGTGCCAGCAGCTTTAGGACAGGGGCCAGCAATGAGCAGTTCTTC. The encoded protein is CASSFRTGASNEQFF.

This CDR3 is CASSEGGILSYEQYF. The CDR3 coding sequence is TGTGCCAGCAGTGAAGGGGGCATCCTCTCCTACGAGCAGTACTTC. This sequence joins TRBV6-1 and TRBJ2-7, with D possibly TRBD1 on 5 matching bases. Germline V gene sequence: CDR1 MNHNS, CDR2 SASEGT. Trimming cost V 1 base and J 0 bases, with 10 bases left between them. The CDR3 has 15 residues.

The chain recombines TRBV4-1 with TRBJ2-7; D gene uncertain. Germline CDR1 MGHRA, CDR2 YSYEKL. With 1 base removed from V and 5 bases from J, the gap between germline ends came to 12 bases. This CDR3 contains 14 residues. CDR3 in DNA: TGCGCCAGCAGCCAAGCTCCGGACGGAAACGAGCAGTACTTC. It encodes CASSQAPDGNEQYF.

The rearrangement links TRBV7-9 to TRBJ2-2; D may be TRBD2 (5 bases). V lost 1 base, J lost 1 base, and 7 bases lay in between. The CDR3 runs to 15 residues. Germline-derived CDR1 and CDR2 are SEHNR and FQNEAQ (reference sequence). This CDR3 is CASSLVEGNTGELFF. CDR3 sequence (DNA): TGTGCCAGCAGCTTAGTAGAGGGGAACACCGGGGAGCTGTTTTTT.

A word on this clone: Other DNA sequences from this sample encode an identical CDR3 as well. The chain recombines TRBV9 with TRBJ2-1; TRBD1 matches at 7 bases. The CDR3 is 14 amino acids. Trimming cost V 0 bases and J 4 bases; bases outside gene matches: 1. The germline gives CDR1 SGDLS, CDR2 YYNGEE. The CDR3 loop is CASSVGQGYNEQFF. CDR3 in DNA: TGTGCCAGCAGCGTAGGACAGGGATACAATGAGCAGTTCTTC.

This rearrangement joins TRBV5-1 to TRBJ2-1; D call uncertain. From germline, CDR1 is SGHRS and CDR2 YFSETQ. V was cut by 3 bases and J by 10 bases, with 14 bases left in between. This CDR3 region has 13 residues. CDR3 in DNA: TGCGCCAGCAGCTCAGACCGAGTGTGGGAGCAGTTCTTC. This encodes CASSSDRVWEQFF. Supplemented by reference TRBV5-1 and TRBJ2-1, the full variable domain reads KAGVTQTPRYLIKTRGQQVTLSCSPISGHRSVSWYQQTPGQGLQFLFEYFSETQRNKGNFPGRFSGRQFSNSRSEMNVSTLELGDSALYLCASSSDRVWEQFFGPGTRLTVL.

V is TRBV28 and J is TRBJ2-3; 7 nucleotides line up with TRBD2. Trimming took 7 bases from V and 4 from J; bases not matched to a gene: 11. The CDR3 has 15 amino acids. From germline, CDR1 is MDHEN and CDR2 SYDVKM. The CDR3 region has the DNA TGTGCCAGCAAAACCGCGGGAGTAACAGCAGATACGCAGTATTTT. Protein product: CASKTAGVTADTQYF.

The DNA for the CDR3 is TGCAGCGTTGTCCTGGACAGGGGTCACTATGGCTACACCTTC. Protein product: CSVVLDRGHYGYTF. The rearrangement joins TRBV29-1 to TRBJ1-2; 9 nucleotides line up with TRBD1. After removal of 4 bases from V and 3 bases from J, the junction contained 6 bases not matched to a gene. Germline loops: CDR1 SQVTM, CDR2 ANQGSEA. CDR3 length: 14 residues.

The chain has TRBV7-9 and TRBJ1-1, with D uncertain. Germline lookup yields CDR1 SEHNR and CDR2 FQNEAQ (reference sequence). The CDR3 contains 11 residues. V was cut by 2 bases and J by 13 bases, with 11 bases left in between. The CDR3 region is CASSLRQDRFF. DNA of the CDR3: TGTGCCAGCAGCTTACGTCAAGATCGTTTCTTT.

The V gene is TRBV19, the J gene TRBJ1-2; D unclear. The ends were cut back, 1 base at V and 5 bases at J, with 17 bases in the middle. The CDR3 covers 16 residues. Germline V gene sequence: CDR1 LNHDA, CDR2 SQIVND (reference sequence). This chain's CDR3 is CASSIALGRGWYGYTF. CDR3 nucleotide sequence: TGTGCCAGTAGTATAGCCCTCGGACGTGGCTGGTATGGCTACACCTTC.

The CDR3 nucleotides are TGTGCCAGCAGGCATGGACAGGTTGGAAACACCATATATTTT. Its protein product is CASRHGQVGNTIYF. V and J are TRBV7-9 and TRBJ1-3; TRBD1 matches 7 bases. The CDR3 is 14 amino acids. After removal of 6 bases from V and 3 bases from J, the junction contained 5 bases not matched to a gene. Germline V gene sequence: CDR1 SEHNR, CDR2 FQNEAQ (reference sequence).

This chain links TRBV7-2 with TRBJ1-2; no clear D gene. This CDR3 region has 14 residues. The germline gives CDR1 SGHTA, CDR2 FQGNSA. Trimming took off 9 bases at V and 4 bases at J, with 18 bases between the two ends. Written as DNA, the CDR3 is TGTGCCAGGCTGCCAGGACGGGAAAGCTATGGCTACACCTTC. It translates to CARLPGRESYGYTF.

Remarks on this clone: This specimen includes other DNA sequences encoding the same CDR3. The gene calls are TRBV18 and TRBJ1-4; 7 nucleotides match TRBD1. Trimming took 8 bases from V and 2 from J; bases not matched to a gene: 2. CDR1 and CDR2 from the germline V gene are KGHSH and LQKENI. This CDR3 is built from 13 residues. DNA of the CDR3: TGTGCCAGCACACAGGGGACTAATGAAAAACTGTTTTTT. Translated: CASTQGTNEKLFF.

The chain uses TRBV27 and TRBJ1-5; 9 bases fit TRBD1. The germline CDR1 and CDR2 sequences are MNHEY and SMNVEV (reference sequence). Germline trimming cut 6 bases from V and 7 bases from J; bases unmatched to any gene: 7. This CDR3 contains 14 residues. CDR3 region: CASSWGQGGQPQHF. The CDR3 region has the DNA TGTGCCAGCAGCTGGGGACAGGGAGGCCAGCCCCAGCATTTT.

V is TRBV2 and J is TRBJ2-5; weak D call: TRBD2 (5 bases). Germline V gene lookup returns CDR1 SNHLY and CDR2 FYNNEI. The CDR3 is 18 residues long. Trimming took 6 bases from V and 7 from J, leaving 30 bases between them. CDR3 protein: CASSVEERSPKKGGTQYF. CDR3 sequence (DNA): TGTGCCAGCAGCGTTGAAGAACGTAGCCCCAAAAAAGGAGGGACCCAGTACTTC.

This clone was detected only once. This chain links TRBV5-4 with TRBJ2-5, with 8 bases aligning to TRBD2. CDR3 size: 17 residues. Germline CDR1 is SGHNT and CDR2 is YYREEE (reference sequence). J was trimmed by 0 bases and V by 0 bases; bases with no gene match: 7. CDR3 loop: CASSLVFGGVNQETQYF. The DNA for the CDR3 is TGTGCCAGCAGCTTGGTGTTCGGGGGGGTGAACCAAGAGACCCAGTACTTC. The full variable domain, completed using reference TRBV5-4 and TRBJ2-5, is ETGVTQSPTHLIKTRGQQVTLRCSSQSGHNTVSWYQQALGQGPQFIFQYYREEENGRGNFPPRFSGLQFPNYSSELNVNALELDDSALYLCASSLVFGGVNQETQYFGPGTRLLVL.

The gene calls are TRBV19 and TRBJ1-1, with 10 bases aligning to TRBD1. The ends lost 6 bases at V and 6 bases at J; junction bases unmatched: 4. The CDR3 length is 13 residues. The germline V gene has CDR1 LNHDA and CDR2 SQIVND (reference sequence). The CDR3 DNA reads as TGTGCCAGTAGGAGTGGGACAGGGGCTGAAGCTTTCTTT. It yields the protein CASRSGTGAEAFF.

The rearrangement links TRBV9 to TRBJ2-1; D not resolved. CDR1 is SGDLS and CDR2 is YYNGEE in the germline V gene. V dropped 4 bases and J dropped 4 bases, with 9 bases sitting between them. CDR3 length equals 13 residues. The CDR3 sequence: CASSPAGYNEQFF. As DNA, the CDR3 is TGTGCCAGCAGCCCCGCCGGTTACAATGAGCAGTTCTTC.